The 19 T cell receptor beta chains reported below all come from one sample, sequenced in a study of shared clonotypes between healthy human individuals (dated by TCRdb to 2020 to 2021). Preparation of the library involved the immunoSEQ multiplex PCR assay. In TCRdb, the immuneACCESS table is reduced to in-frame sequences with V and J assigned. These tables do not hold every clone; where another copy was compared, an unresolved V gene accounts for under half, and the others remain unexplained. This sample has some 1,400,000 clones in its table, and 95% to 97% of those were observed once. The ten biggest clones cover approximately 1% of the sample. The specimen sequenced was naive CD4+ T cells sorted from blood. The sample's cell subset or site label is to be understood as: CD45RA+ positively selected. The receptors derive from a man aged 30-40 years in good health.

V gene TRBV15 combines with J gene TRBJ2-1, with 10 bases aligning to TRBD2. Looked up from germline, CDR1 is LNHNV and CDR2 is YYDKDF (reference sequence). Germline trimming cut 0 bases from V and 8 bases from J; bases unmatched to any gene: 16. CDR3 length equals 19 residues. CDR3 DNA: TGTGCCACCAGCAGAGATGGGGGCGTGACTAGCGGGCATTTAGATGAGCAGTTCTTC. Encoded protein: CATSRDGGVTSGHLDEQFF.

The count of this clone is one. CDR3 bases: TGTGCCAGCAGCGCCGGGACAGGGGGCTCTAGCAATCAGCCCCAGCATTTT. This gives the protein CASSAGTGGSSNQPQHF. This chain uses TRBV7-9 with TRBJ1-5, with 12 bases lining up with TRBD1. The CDR3 consists of 17 residues. V was pared by 5 bases and J by 0 bases, with 5 bases of the junction left unmatched. From germline, CDR1 is SEHNR and CDR2 FQNEAQ (reference sequence).

The chain couples TRBV7-3 to TRBJ2-7; D is undetermined. The CDR3 extends over 13 amino acids. V was clipped by 2 bases and J by 5 bases, with 10 bases between them. Germline CDR1 and CDR2: SGHTA and FQGTGA. The CDR3 loop is CASSLRAGDEQYF. In DNA form, the CDR3 reads TGTGCCAGCAGCTTACGCGCTGGGGACGAGCAGTACTTC.

V is TRBV19 and J is TRBJ2-1, with 8 bases fitting TRBD2. J lost 6 bases, V lost 10 bases, and 17 bases had no gene match. This CDR3 comprises 16 residues. CDR1 LNHDA and CDR2 SQIVND come from the germline V gene (reference sequence). Here the CDR3 DNA reads TGTGCCACTTCAGCTTGGAAGGGACTAGGAGGCAATGAGCAGTTCTTC. Its protein product is CATSAWKGLGGNEQFF. The complete variable domain, with remaining parts taken from reference TRBV19 and TRBJ2-1, reads DGGITQSPKYLFRKEGQNVTLSCEQNLNHDAMYWYRQDPGQGLRLIYYSQIVNDFQKGDIAEGYSVSREKKESFPLTVTSAQKNPTAFYLCATSAWKGLGGNEQFFGPGTRLTVL.

A word on this clone: Other DNA sequences in this sample translate to the same CDR3. The chain couples TRBV7-2 to TRBJ2-3; unclear D gene. The CDR3 length is 14 residues. V was shortened by 3 bases and J by 0 bases, with 7 bases between the two germline ends. Germline CDR1 is SGHTA and CDR2 is FQGNSA. The CDR3 protein is CASSFTGSTDTQYF. The CDR3, as DNA: TGTGCCAGCAGCTTCACTGGCAGCACAGATACGCAGTATTTT.

In this sample, this clone turned up once. The CDR3 sequence: CASSPRPGGVRETQYF. DNA for the CDR3: TGCGCCAGCAGCCCGCGCCCTGGGGGCGTCCGGGAGACCCAGTACTTC. The V and J genes are TRBV5-1 and TRBJ2-5, with a possible D match to TRBD1 (6 bases). The germline gives CDR1 SGHRS, CDR2 YFSETQ. V was trimmed by 4 bases and J by 5 bases, leaving 21 bases between them. The CDR3 is 16 residues long.

The chain carries TRBV5-1 and TRBJ2-7; the match to TRBD2 covers 9 bases. The CDR3 loop spans 17 amino acids. The germline CDR1 and CDR2 sequences are SGHRS and YFSETQ. V dropped 4 bases and J dropped 0; count of bases not matched to a gene: 11. The CDR3 is CASSATTSGQRSYEQYF. The CDR3 DNA sequence: TGCGCCAGCAGCGCTACGACTAGCGGTCAACGCTCCTACGAGCAGTACTTC.

Details on this clone: Different DNA sequences within this sample yield the same CDR3. The chain links TRBV28 to TRBJ2-7, with D perhaps TRBD1 (5 bases). V lost 4 bases to trimming and J lost 4 bases, with 8 bases between them. The CDR3 totals 12 residues. CDR1 is MDHEN, CDR2 SYDVKM, per germline. DNA of the CDR3: TGTGCCAGCAGTTCCACAGGTTACGAGCAGTACTTC. As protein: CASSSTGYEQYF.

This clone was detected only a few times. In the same sample, other DNA sequences code for this CDR3. The chain has TRBV6-5 and TRBJ1-5; tentative D call: TRBD1 (5 bases). Trimming took 0 bases from V and 1 from J, leaving 7 bases between them. Germline V CDR1 and CDR2: MNHEY, SVGAGI. The CDR3 runs to 15 residues. In DNA, the CDR3 is TGTGCCAGCAGTTACTCCCGGGACAGCAATCAGCCCCAGCATTTT. The encoded protein is CASSYSRDSNQPQHF.

In the case of this clone: This specimen includes other DNA sequences encoding the same CDR3. The V call is TRBV7-8, the J call TRBJ1-1; tentative D call: TRBD1 (6 bases). The CDR3 length is 14 residues. V gave up 0 bases and J gave up 5 bases, with 10 bases separating them. Looked up from germline, CDR1 is SGHVS and CDR2 is FQNEAQ. DNA of the CDR3: TGTGCCAGCAGCTTAGCAAGCAGGGGAACTGAAGCTTTCTTT. It encodes CASSLASRGTEAFF.

The chain uses TRBV2 and TRBJ2-7; D remains ambiguous. In germline, CDR1 is SNHLY, CDR2 FYNNEI. The CDR3 is 14 amino acids. The V gene lost 1 base and the J gene lost 9 bases, with 16 bases spanning the gap. In nucleotides, the CDR3 is TGTGCCAGCAGTGAAGTGGGCGGCGCAGGTGGGCAGTACTTC. Translated, it gives CASSEVGGAGGQYF.

The chain is built from TRBV5-4 and TRBJ2-1; D tentatively reads TRBD1 or TRBD2 (5 bases each). The V end was cut by 1 base, the J end by 5 bases, with 16 bases between. Germline CDR1 reads SGHNT; CDR2 reads YYREEE (reference sequence). The CDR3 has 16 amino acids. CDR3 coding DNA: TGTGCCAGCAGCTTGTCCGGGGCGGGCCGGGACAATGAGCAGTTCTTC. This codes for CASSLSGAGRDNEQFF. The complete variable domain, with remaining parts taken from reference TRBV5-4 and TRBJ2-1, reads ETGVTQSPTHLIKTRGQQVTLRCSSQSGHNTVSWYQQALGQGPQFIFQYYREEENGRGNFPPRFSGLQFPNYSSELNVNALELDDSALYLCASSLSGAGRDNEQFFGPGTRLTVL.

V is TRBV7-9 and J is TRBJ2-5; 10 nucleotides align to TRBD2. The junction had 11 bases not matched to a gene; V was cut back by 8 bases and J by 5 bases. Germline V lookup: CDR1 SEHNR, CDR2 FQNEAQ (reference sequence). This CDR3 region has 15 residues. This CDR3 reads CASVPLAGVRETQYF. CDR3 DNA sequence: TGTGCCAGCGTTCCTCTAGCGGGAGTACGGGAGACCCAGTACTTC.

The sample holds one count of this clone. The V gene is TRBV21-1, the J gene TRBJ2-7; TRBD2, the table's D call, was not compared with the DNA. TRBV21-1 is listed as a pseudogene. The CDR3 loop spans 17 amino acids. CDR3: CASSKKPVSAGRDEQYF. The CDR3, as DNA: TGTGCCAGCAGCAAAAAGCCAGTCAGTGCGGGACGCGACGAGCAGTACTTC.

The chain couples TRBV9 to TRBJ2-7; 8 bases are shared with TRBD2. The CDR3 totals 15 residues. Losses at the gene ends were 3 bases for V and 2 bases for J; bases not matched to a gene: 7. The V gene's germline CDR1 is SGDLS and CDR2 YYNGEE. CDR3 sequence (DNA): TGTGCCAGCAGCGCAGTAGCGGGATTCACCTACGAGCAGTACTTC. Its translation is CASSAVAGFTYEQYF.

The rearrangement links TRBV5-4 to TRBJ2-6, with a weak D call TRBD1 (7 bases). The length of the CDR3 is 18 residues. The ends were cut back, 0 bases at V and 2 bases at J, with 15 bases in the middle. Germline loops: CDR1 SGHNT, CDR2 YYREEE (reference sequence). The CDR3 loop is CASSLAQGGGAGANVLTF. In DNA form, the CDR3 reads TGTGCCAGCAGCTTGGCCCAGGGGGGTGGGGCTGGGGCCAACGTCCTGACTTTC.

V is TRBV9 and J is TRBJ2-1, with 7 bases matching TRBD2. This CDR3 contains 18 residues. The junction had 19 bases not matched to a gene; V was cut back by 2 bases and J by 8 bases. Germline loops: CDR1 SGDLS, CDR2 YYNGEE. The CDR3 sequence is CASSVLTVGAGLVDEQFF. CDR3 nucleotide sequence: TGTGCCAGCAGCGTGCTGACTGTAGGAGCGGGATTGGTCGATGAGCAGTTCTTC.

The chain is built from TRBV5-6 and TRBJ2-2, with TRBD1 matching over 8 bases. This CDR3 is 18 amino acids long. V shed 4 bases, J shed 3 bases, and the junction held 14 bases outside the gene matches. Germline CDR1 reads SGHDT; CDR2 reads YYEEEE. CDR3 region: CASSPGTGQASYTGELFF. The CDR3 region has the DNA TGTGCCAGCAGCCCCGGGACAGGTCAAGCCTCCTACACCGGGGAGCTGTTTTTT.

The chain links TRBV19 to TRBJ2-3; 9 bases align to TRBD2. Germline loops: CDR1 LNHDA, CDR2 SQIVND (reference sequence). V shed 1 base and J 1 base; nucleotides not matched to a gene: 3. There are 16 residues in the CDR3. CDR3 amino acids: CASSIGRTSGTDTQYF. The CDR3 nucleotides are TGTGCCAGTAGTATAGGGCGGACTAGCGGCACAGATACGCAGTATTTT.